This T cell receptor (beta chain) stems from a study of response to subunit inactivated influenza vaccine. Findings of the study overall: With each seasonal influenza vaccination, the authors suggested, few new T cells are recruited.

The CDR3 is 15 residues long. Germline V gene sequence: CDR1 LGHNA, CDR2 YSLEER. V lost 4 bases to trimming and J lost 2 bases, with 14 bases between them. MiXCR, run by TCRdb on the RT-PCR reads, gives a single entry per CDR3 protein. The sample includes fewer than 550,000 distinct CDR3 sequences, roughly 23% of them seen just once. Comments on this clonotype: The antigen remains undetermined.

The receptor comes from a man aged 50 or older who received an inactivated influenza vaccine. The chain couples TRBV4-3 to TRBJ1-2, with D unresolved. The sample was CD4+ T cells sorted from PBMCs, taken 5 days after vaccination. This CDR3 is CASSLGLFANYGYTF. CDR3 DNA sequence: TGCGCCAGCAGCCTCGGACTTTTCGCCAACTATGGCTACACCTTC.